The 22 T cell receptor beta chains below were found in one sample sequenced in a study of T cell responses to AZD1222 COVID-19 vaccine. Repertoires were generated with immunoSEQ multiplex PCR, while TCRdb's copy carries only in-frame clones and drops some. The sample lists 120,000 or so clones, around 83% occurring once. Sequencing was performed on peripheral blood, taken 28 days after the second AZD1222 dose. Receptors were obtained from an adult who received the AZD1222 COVID-19 vaccine.

The rearrangement joins TRBV7-9 to TRBJ1-1; D is unresolved. The CDR3 contains 14 residues. Trimming pared 1 base from V and 11 bases from J, leaving 17 bases between. CDR1 is SEHNR and CDR2 is FQNEAQ in the germline V gene (reference sequence). The CDR3 loop reads CASSLVAYGSRAFF. The CDR3 coding sequence is TGTGCCAGCAGCTTAGTAGCTTACGGGAGTAGGGCTTTCTTT.

J is TRBJ2-1 and V is TRBV3-1 (or the pseudogene TRBV3-2); D is perhaps TRBD1 (5 bases). The CDR3 length is 16 residues. Germline lookup yields CDR1 LGHDT and CDR2 YNNKEL (reference sequence). Trimming stripped 3 bases from V and 4 bases from J, with 16 bases between. CDR3: CASSQTQDWRYNEQFF. CDR3 coding DNA: TGTGCCAGCAGCCAGACACAGGATTGGAGATACAATGAGCAGTTCTTC.

The rearrangement uses TRBV5-5 and TRBJ1-6; TRBD1 is a possible D gene (5 bases). There are 16 residues in the CDR3. Germline V gene lookup returns CDR1 SGHKS and CDR2 YYEKEE (reference sequence). V dropped 1 base and J dropped 0 bases, with 8 bases sitting between them. Here the CDR3 reads CASSLSRGSYNSPLHF. The CDR3 coding sequence is TGTGCCAGCAGCTTGTCAAGGGGCTCCTATAATTCACCCCTCCACTTT.

The chain recombines TRBV7-9 with TRBJ1-1; tentative D call: TRBD1 (6 bases). Per the germline V gene, CDR1 is SEHNR and CDR2 is FQNEAQ (reference sequence). Between the trimmed V and J ends, which lost 3 bases and 2 bases, there was a span of 10 bases. This CDR3 comprises 14 residues. CDR3 DNA sequence: TGTGCCAGCAGCTTTACAGGGTCTAACACTGAAGCTTTCTTT. Encoded protein: CASSFTGSNTEAFF.

The genes are TRBV29-1 and TRBJ1-2, with D possibly being TRBD1 (5 bases). The CDR3 consists of 11 residues. Germline loops: CDR1 SQVTM, CDR2 ANQGSEA. V lost 1 base and J lost 8, with 8 bases in between. Written as DNA, the CDR3 is TGCAGCGTTGAAGTCGGGGCAGGCTACACCTTC. It specifies CSVEVGAGYTF.

CDR3 sequence reads: CASSPERLSPEAFF. The CDR3 region has the DNA TGTGCCAGCTCACCAGAGAGGCTTTCCCCTGAAGCTTTCTTT. The chain joins TRBV18 to TRBJ1-1; no definite D call. The V end lost 2 bases, the J end lost 6 bases, and 13 bases lay between the germline ends. The CDR3 is 14 residues long. Germline CDR1 is KGHSH and CDR2 is LQKENI.

V is TRBV20-1 and J is TRBJ2-5; D gene unclear. Germline V gene data show CDR1 as DFQATT and CDR2 as SNEGSKA (reference sequence). Trimming took 3 bases from V and 5 from J, leaving 4 bases between them. CDR3 size: 10 residues. The chain's CDR3 is CSARFETQYF. In DNA, the CDR3 is TGCAGTGCTAGGTTTGAGACCCAGTACTTC.

This clone was seen a single time. This chain links TRBV4-2 with TRBJ2-3; 14 bases line up with TRBD2. The germline gives CDR1 LGHNA, CDR2 YNFKEQ. V lost 4 bases to trimming and J lost 6 bases; unmatched junction nucleotides: 9. The CDR3 is 17 amino acids. The CDR3 nucleotides read TGTGCCAGCAGCCTCGTCGGGACTAGCGGGGGCGGGGATACGCAGTATTTT. This sequence encodes CASSLVGTSGGGDTQYF.

This chain uses TRBV7-8 with TRBJ1-5; D possibly corresponds to TRBD1 (5 bases). Trimming shortened V by 1 base and J by 5 bases, and 6 bases separated the two germline ends. This CDR3 is 13 amino acids long. The germline gives CDR1 SGHVS, CDR2 FQNEAQ. CDR3 coding DNA: TGTGCCAGCAGCTTAGAAGGGGATCAGCCCCAGCATTTT. Translating gives CASSLEGDQPQHF. Using reference TRBV7-8 and TRBJ1-5 for the parts outside the CDR3, the full variable domain is GAGVSQSPRYKVAKRGQDVALRCDPISGHVSLFWYQQALGQGPEFLTYFQNEAQLDKSGLPSDRFFAERPEGSVSTLKIQRTQQEDSAVYLCASSLEGDQPQHFGDGTRLSIL.

In its sample, this clone was seen a few times. This chain links TRBV11-2 with TRBJ1-5; D gene uncertain. The CDR3 extends over 16 amino acids. The V end was cut by 0 bases, the J end by 1 base, with 10 bases between. Germline-derived CDR1 and CDR2 are SGHAT and FQNNGV. The CDR3 is CASSLDGRRSNQPQHF. CDR3 sequence (DNA): TGTGCCAGCAGCTTAGACGGCAGGCGGAGCAATCAGCCCCAGCATTTT.

This chain links TRBV28 with TRBJ2-3, with D possibly being TRBD2 (5 bases). The CDR3 is made up of 16 amino acids. Between the trimmed V and J ends, which lost 2 bases and 3 bases, there was a span of 15 bases. CDR1 MDHEN and CDR2 SYDVKM come from the germline V gene. CDR3 nucleotides: TGTGCCAGCAGTTTAGGCCGGACTGGGGATACAGATACGCAGTATTTT. Protein sequence: CASSLGRTGDTDTQYF.

V usage is TRBV18 and J usage is TRBJ1-1; no clear D. CDR1 is KGHSH and CDR2 is LQKENI in the germline V gene. Trimming removed 8 bases from V and 4 bases from J, with 11 bases in between. There are 12 residues in the CDR3. CDR3 amino acids: CASAVSSTEAFF. The CDR3 coding sequence is TGTGCCAGCGCAGTTTCGAGCACTGAAGCTTTCTTT.

The chain employs TRBV5-1 and TRBJ1-3, with D tentatively TRBD1 (6 bases). Germline CDR1 reads SGHRS; CDR2 reads YFSETQ. This CDR3 has 15 residues. The germline V and J ends were trimmed by 0 bases and 0 bases, with 7 bases remaining between them. The CDR3 loop reads CASSLVGGSGNTIYF. CDR3 sequence (DNA): TGCGCCAGCAGCTTGGTAGGGGGCTCTGGAAACACCATATATTTT. Full variable domain (missing parts from reference TRBV5-1 and TRBJ1-3): KAGVTQTPRYLIKTRGQQVTLSCSPISGHRSVSWYQQTPGQGLQFLFEYFSETQRNKGNFPGRFSGRQFSNSRSEMNVSTLELGDSALYLCASSLVGGSGNTIYFGEGSWLTVV.

This clone has just a few counts. The chain carries TRBV7-9 and TRBJ1-2, with 7 bases identical to TRBD1. This CDR3 spans 15 amino acids. V was pared by 5 bases and J by 5 bases, with 11 bases of the junction left unmatched. CDR1 is SEHNR and CDR2 is FQNEAQ in the germline V gene (reference sequence). Written as DNA, the CDR3 is TGTGCCAGCAGCCCGCAGGGGGGGACACATTATGGCTACACCTTC. As protein: CASSPQGGTHYGYTF.

The rearrangement links TRBV4-3 to TRBJ1-2; no clear D. The V end lost 4 bases, the J end lost 4 bases, and 22 bases lay between the germline ends. The CDR3 length is 17 residues. Germline V gives CDR1 LGHNA, CDR2 YSLEER. The CDR3 DNA reads TGCGCCAGCAGCCGAACACCAAGTAAGGAGAAGGGCTATGGCTACACCTTC. Protein product: CASSRTPSKEKGYGYTF.

A single count supports this clone. The V call is TRBV3-1 (or the pseudogene TRBV3-2), the J call TRBJ1-3; possibly TRBD1 for D (6 bases). Trimming took 4 bases from V and 0 from J, leaving 7 bases between them. The CDR3 contains 14 residues. The germline gives CDR1 LGHDT, CDR2 YNNKEL (reference sequence). The CDR3 spells CASSPGASGNTIYF. The CDR3 nucleotides read TGTGCCAGCAGCCCAGGGGCCTCTGGAAACACCATATATTTT.

J is TRBJ2-7 and V is TRBV7-2, with 7 bases matching TRBD2. The V gene's germline CDR1 is SGHTA and CDR2 FQGNSA. Unmatched junction bases numbered 10, after V lost 3 bases and J lost 2 bases. The CDR3 totals 16 residues. DNA of the CDR3: TGTGCCAGCAGCTTCAACCAGCGGGACGGGCCCTACGAGCAGTACTTC. Protein sequence: CASSFNQRDGPYEQYF. The entire variable domain, with the rest obtained from reference TRBV7-2 and TRBJ2-7, is as follows: GAGVSQSPSNKVTEKGKDVELRCDPISGHTALYWYRQSLGQGLEFLIYFQGNSAPDKSGLPSDRFSAERTGGSVSTLTIQRTQQEDSAVYLCASSFNQRDGPYEQYFGPGTRLTVT.

In its sample, this clone was seen a few times. The rearrangement links TRBV5-1 to TRBJ2-5; 10 positions match TRBD1. Trimming cost V 4 bases and J 2 bases; bases outside gene matches: 5. CDR3 length: 15 residues. Germline loops: CDR1 SGHRS, CDR2 YFSETQ. The CDR3 DNA is TGCGCCAGCAGCCGGGACAGGGGTTCTCAAGAGACCCAGTACTTC. This gives the protein CASSRDRGSQETQYF.

This rearrangement joins TRBV11-2 to TRBJ2-7; tentative D call: TRBD1 (6 bases). The CDR3 contains 16 residues. V lost 2 bases to trimming and J lost 3 bases, with 17 bases between them. CDR1 is SGHAT, CDR2 FQNNGV, per germline. This chain's CDR3 is CASSLFQTGLGYEQYF. DNA for the CDR3: TGTGCCAGCAGCTTATTTCAGACAGGATTAGGCTACGAGCAGTACTTC.

This chain connects TRBV7-3 to TRBJ2-3; TRBD1 agrees at 7 bases. V shed 2 bases and J 1 base; nucleotides not matched to a gene: 6. The CDR3 has 16 amino acids. CDR1 and CDR2 (germline): SGHTA, FQGTGA. This chain's CDR3 is CASSLVGQGGTDTQYF. CDR3 in DNA: TGTGCCAGCAGCTTAGTAGGGCAGGGGGGCACAGATACGCAGTATTTT.

This chain joins TRBV30 and TRBJ1-4, with a possible D match to TRBD1 (6 bases). Germline values: CDR1 GTSNPN, CDR2 SVGIG (reference sequence). The CDR3 runs 11 residues. The CDR3: CAAQGLEKLFF. For the CDR3, the DNA is TGTGCTGCACAGGGCCTTGAAAAACTGTTTTTT.

The chain is built from TRBV5-1 and TRBJ1-4, with a possible D match to TRBD1 (6 bases). The germline V gene has CDR1 SGHRS and CDR2 YFSETQ. Trimming stripped 3 bases from V and 7 bases from J, with 13 bases between. The CDR3 totals 14 residues. CDR3 region: CASSSQGRGEKLFF. The CDR3 DNA reads TGCGCCAGCAGCTCCCAGGGGAGGGGTGAAAAACTGTTTTTT.